The T cell receptor (beta chain) described here comes from a study of blood T cell repertoires in COVID-19. Study summary: From the United States, Italy and Spain came samples of acute and convalescent COVID-19. Nucleic acid was either cDNA or gDNA, and it came from T cells, B-cell-depleted T cells, or PBMCs.

This CDR3 is built from 10 residues. Germline-derived CDR1 and CDR2 are SEHNR and FQNEAQ (reference sequence). V was cut by 10 bases and J by 7 bases, with 11 bases left in between. Assay: immunoSEQ multiplex PCR; the TCRdb copy retains only in-frame clones and omits some. The top ten clones hold around 1% of a sample with about 270,000 clones, roughly 86% of them seen once. The material sequenced was PBMCs or T cells enriched from blood (not recorded which). The clonotype was recovered from a woman aged 25 to 39 who had recovered from COVID-19. The V call is TRBV7-9, the J call TRBJ2-7; possibly TRBD1 for D (6 bases). The CDR3 region has the DNA TGTGCCACCTCAGGGGATGAGCAGTACTTC. This encodes CATSGDEQYF.